This T cell receptor (beta chain) was sequenced in a study of beta chain features in type 1 diabetes. Study results and caveats: With patients and controls alike, PCR might favor shorter templates to an equal degree. The naive, central memory and Treg TCRB repertoires looked more alike in patients than they did in healthy donors. Shorter TCRB CDR3s, moderately but significantly so, were found in Type 1 diabetes patients in all four CD4+ subsets.

As to this clone: What it binds is unknown.

Reverse transcribing all isolated RNA meant expressed TCRB transcripts were sequenced. Some clones are missing from TCRdb's copy, which holds only in-frame ones; the method was immunoSEQ multiplex PCR. The sample lists some 40,000 clones; around 45% were seen once. V lost 2 bases to trimming and J lost 6 bases, with 11 bases between them. Germline CDR1 is KGHSH and CDR2 is LQKENI. The CDR3 length is 13 residues. This TCR was recovered from a woman aged 18-29 years in good health. The chain recombines TRBV18 with TRBJ2-7; unclear D gene. Sequenced sample: central memory CD4+ T cells from blood. This chain's CDR3 is CASSPEQIGEQYF. The DNA of the CDR3 is TGTGCCAGCTCACCAGAACAGATCGGCGAGCAGTACTTC.